Following are 29 T cell receptor beta chains from one sample sequenced in a study of T cell clonality in common variable immunodeficiency. Study-wide results and caveats: In common variable immunodeficiency, TCR beta chains reportedly carried fewer deletions and N-nucleotide insertions.

Only in-frame clones appear in the TCRdb table, and some are missing; sequencing was by immunoSEQ multiplex PCR. The sample yields 15,000 to 20,000 clones, without any singletons. Which antigens these TCRs recognize remains unknown. The sequenced sample was peripheral blood mononuclear cells. These receptors were obtained from a human donor with common variable immunodeficiency.

This clone was seen ten or more times. The CDR3 extends 3 residues past the end of the read, so its final part is completed from the germline J gene. This chain connects TRBV6-2 or TRBV6-3 to TRBJ1-2; D not resolved. The V end lost 4 bases, the J end lost 6 bases, and 12 bases lay between the germline ends. CDR3 size: 13 residues. Per germline, CDR1 MNHEY and CDR2 SVGEGT. CDR3 DNA, as far as it was read: TGTGCCAGCAGTTTGGACTTTTCCCATGGC. It specifies CASSLDFSHG. The full CDR3 reads CASSLDFSHGYTF.

This clone was counted many times. The sequenced CDR3 bases are TGTGCCAGCAGCTTGAAAGAACGAAAACAGATT. Protein product: CASSLKERKQI. The full CDR3 protein reads CASSLKERKQIQYF. The V and J genes are TRBV5-6 and TRBJ2-4, with D hard to call. The read stops 3 residues short of the end of the CDR3; the missing end is completed from the germline J gene. CDR1 and CDR2 (germline): SGHDT, YYEEEE. The CDR3 length is 14 residues.

This clone was detected many times. Read coverage stops 3 residues before the CDR3 terminus; the germline J gene supplies the remainder. V usage is TRBV18 and J usage is TRBJ2-1, with a possible D match to TRBD1 (6 bases). V shed 3 bases and J shed 9 bases, with 12 bases lying between them. CDR1 is KGHSH, CDR2 LQKENI, per germline. The CDR3 contains 13 residues. The CDR3 loop reads CASSPPGVSEQFF. The part of the CDR3 DNA that was read is TGTGCCAGCTCACCGCCAGGGGTGAGTGAG.

A note on this clone: With the read ending 3 residues before the CDR3 end, the germline J gene is used to fill in that end. The rearrangement links TRBV11-2 to TRBJ2-3; 7 positions agree with TRBD2. Trimming at V came to 3 bases and at J to 1 base, leaving 4 bases not matched to a gene. CDR3 length: 15 residues. Germline values: CDR1 SGHAT, CDR2 FQNNGV. CDR3 DNA, as far as it was read: TGTGCCAGCAGCTTCCTAGCGGCTGGCACAGATACG. Protein product: CASSFLAAGTDT. The whole CDR3 reads CASSFLAAGTDTQYF.

This clone was seen many times. The read terminates 3 residues before the CDR3 end, so the remaining end is supplied by the germline J gene. V and J are TRBV7-2 and TRBJ2-5; TRBD1 is a possible D gene (7 bases). Germline-derived CDR1 and CDR2 are SGHTA and FQGNSA. V shed 3 bases and J shed 5 bases, with 13 bases lying between them. The CDR3 is 14 amino acids. The DNA read from the CDR3 is TGTGCCAGCAGCTTTTCATCAGGGGGGGAGACC. The encoded protein is CASSFSSGGET. The entire CDR3 is CASSFSSGGETQYF.

Turning to this clone: From the germline J gene comes the end of the CDR3, since the read stops 3 residues before it. The V and J genes are TRBV19 and TRBJ2-3; tentatively, D is TRBD2 (6 bases). The germline V gene encodes CDR1 LNHDA and CDR2 SQIVND (reference sequence). V dropped 6 bases and J dropped 2 bases, with 15 bases sitting between them. The CDR3 runs 15 residues. CDR3 DNA (partial): TGTGCCAGTAGAAGTACTAGCTTGTACACAGATACG. Translated: CASRSTSLYTDT. The full-length CDR3 reads as CASRSTSLYTDTQYF.

This clone was seen many times. The CDR3 goes on 3 residues after the read ends, and that part is filled in from the germline J gene. This rearrangement joins TRBV5-4 to TRBJ1-2, with TRBD1 identical over 9 bases. From germline, CDR1 is SGHNT and CDR2 YYREEE (reference sequence). Unmatched junction bases numbered 5, after V lost 4 bases and J lost 4 bases. This CDR3 is built from 14 residues. The CDR3 DNA, read in part, is TGTGCCAGCAGCCTCCGGGACAGGGCCTATGGC. Translating gives CASSLRDRAYG. The whole CDR3 protein is CASSLRDRAYGYTF.

About this clone: The CDR3 end falls 3 residues outside the read, so it is completed with the germline J gene. V gene TRBV18 combines with J gene TRBJ1-3, with D possibly being TRBD1 (5 bases). The CDR3 loop spans 16 amino acids. V lost 5 bases to trimming and J lost 0 bases, with 14 bases between them. Germline CDR1 and CDR2: KGHSH and LQKENI. The CDR3: CASSKEGPYSGNTIYF. CDR3 DNA, as far as it was read: TGTGCCAGCTCAAAGGAGGGGCCTTACTCTGGAAACACC.

This clone was observed at least ten times. The CDR3 is cut off 3 residues early in the read; its end comes from the germline J gene. V and J are TRBV18 and TRBJ1-6, with D perhaps TRBD1 (5 bases). The CDR3 spans 16 residues. CDR1 is KGHSH, CDR2 LQKENI, per germline. The V and J ends lost 1 base and 6 bases respectively, with 13 bases between them. Here the CDR3 reads CASSPRGGITNSPLHF. CDR3 DNA, as far as it was read: TGTGCCAGCTCACCACGGGGGGGGATTACTAATTCACCC.

This clone occurred many times. The CDR3 extends 3 residues past the end of the read, so its final part is completed from the germline J gene. The chain joins TRBV29-1 to TRBJ1-1; D is uncertain. CDR1 and CDR2 from the germline V gene are SQVTM and ANQGSEA. This CDR3 comprises 14 residues. V lost 4 bases and J 3 bases, leaving 15 bases between the germline ends. The covered CDR3 bases are TGCAGCGTTGGTTTGGGCTCGCGGGACACTGAA. This encodes CSVGLGSRDTE. The full CDR3 protein is CSVGLGSRDTEAFF.

This clone occurred many times. With the read ending 3 residues before the CDR3 end, the germline J gene is used to fill in that end. V and J are TRBV6-1 and TRBJ1-2; perhaps TRBD1 as D (5 bases). With 3 bases removed from V and 3 bases from J, the gap between germline ends came to 11 bases. The CDR3 totals 14 residues. CDR1 and CDR2 from the germline V gene are MNHNS and SASEGT. The CDR3 sequence is CASSEEGQHYGYTF. Incomplete CDR3 DNA: TGTGCCAGCAGTGAGGAAGGACAACACTATGGC.

A few counts support this clone. Sequencing ends 3 residues short of the CDR3 end; the germline J gene provides the rest. The rearrangement links TRBV7-2 to TRBJ2-7; no clear D. Looked up from germline, CDR1 is SGHTA and CDR2 is FQGNSA. The V gene lost 7 bases and the J gene lost 0 bases, with 13 bases spanning the gap. This CDR3 contains 14 residues. The sequenced part of the CDR3 DNA is TGTGCCAGCACCATAGACTCGAACTCCTACGAG. Residues: CASTIDSNSYE. In full, the CDR3 is CASTIDSNSYEQYF.

To note about this clone: The read ends 3 residues before the CDR3 terminus; that terminus is restored from the germline J gene. V usage is TRBV7-9 and J usage is TRBJ1-1; TRBD1 aligns across 7 bases. CDR1 is SEHNR and CDR2 is FQNEAQ in the germline V gene (reference sequence). The CDR3 runs to 15 residues. The V gene end was trimmed by 1 base and the J gene end by 4 bases; junction bases not matched to a gene: 6. The CDR3: CASSLDAGGVTEAFF. The covered CDR3 bases are TGTGCCAGCAGCTTAGATGCAGGGGGTGTCACTGAA.

This clone was counted at least ten times. The observed sequence ends 3 residues before the CDR3 terminus, with the missing tail filled in from the germline J gene. The gene calls are TRBV7-9 and TRBJ1-1, with D unresolved. Trimming pared 5 bases from V and 1 base from J, leaving 8 bases between. CDR3 length: 13 amino acids. Germline V gives CDR1 SEHNR, CDR2 FQNEAQ (reference sequence). Partial CDR3 DNA: TGTGCCAGCAGCGGACTGGGGAACACTGAA. It translates to CASSGLGNTE. The whole CDR3 region reads CASSGLGNTEAFF.

With regard to this clone: The missing CDR3 end, 3 residues past where the read stops, is filled in from the germline J gene. This rearrangement joins TRBV7-8 to TRBJ2-1; unclear D gene. V lost 4 bases and J 7 bases, leaving 5 bases between the germline ends. The CDR3 has 11 residues. Germline-derived CDR1 and CDR2 are SGHVS and FQNEAQ. CDR3 DNA (partial): TGTGCCAGCAGCTCACGGAATGAG. Its protein product is CASSSRNE. The whole CDR3 region reads CASSSRNEQFF.

This clone has just a few counts. The CDR3 extends 3 residues past the end of the read, so its final part is completed from the germline J gene. The chain uses TRBV6-2 or TRBV6-3 and TRBJ1-1; possibly TRBD1 for D (5 bases). The germline V gene has CDR1 MNHEY and CDR2 SVGEGT. This CDR3 has 11 amino acids. CDR3 DNA, as far as it was read: TGTGCCAGCAGCCCCAGGGAGGGG. It yields the protein CASSPREG. Given in full, the CDR3 is CASSPREGAFF.

In its sample, this clone was seen a few times. Sequencing ends 3 residues short of the CDR3 end; the germline J gene provides the rest. The chain links TRBV6-2 or TRBV6-3 to TRBJ2-1; TRBD2 matches at 8 bases. Germline trimming cut 6 bases from V and 2 bases from J; bases unmatched to any gene: 9. The germline CDR1 and CDR2 sequences are MNHEY and SVGEGT. There are 16 residues in the CDR3. Partial CDR3 DNA: TGTGCCAGCAGCCGCCTGATAGCGGGACCCTACAATGAG. Its protein is CASSRLIAGPYNE. Given in full, the CDR3 is CASSRLIAGPYNEQFF.

For this clone: Read coverage stops 3 residues before the CDR3 terminus; the germline J gene supplies the remainder. This sequence joins TRBV7-9 and TRBJ1-5; D remains ambiguous. CDR1 and CDR2 from the germline V gene are SEHNR and FQNEAQ (reference sequence). The V gene lost 1 base and the J gene lost 7 bases, with 8 bases spanning the gap. The CDR3 totals 13 residues. CDR3 amino acids: CASSLEGGQPQHF. The covered CDR3 bases are TGTGCCAGCAGCTTAGAGGGTGGACAGCCC.

This clone was seen a few times. The read comes to an end 3 residues before the CDR3 does, leaving the germline J gene to fill in the end. The chain joins TRBV18 to TRBJ2-3; 8 bases agree with TRBD2. Trimming removed 5 bases from V and 1 base from J; junction bases left unmatched: 17. The CDR3 sequence is 19 residues long. Germline assignment: CDR1 KGHSH and CDR2 LQKENI. CDR3 bases read: TGTGCCAGCTCAAAACTTGTTCCGACTAGCGCGAAGGGCACAGATACG. Residues: CASSKLVPTSAKGTDT. The whole CDR3 is CASSKLVPTSAKGTDTQYF. Supplemented by reference TRBV18 and TRBJ2-3, the full variable domain reads NAGVMQNPRHLVRRRGQEARLRCSPMKGHSHVYWYRQLPEEGLKFMVYLQKENIIDESGMPKERFSAEFPKEGPSILRIQQVVRGDSAAYFCASSKLVPTSAKGTDTQYFGPGTRLTVL.

Only a few counts were recorded for this clone. The read finishes 3 residues shy of the CDR3 end, and the germline J gene is used to complete it. The chain carries TRBV7-9 and TRBJ1-4; TRBD1 matches 8 bases. Germline CDR1 and CDR2: SEHNR and FQNEAQ (reference sequence). The CDR3 is 15 amino acids. Trimming cost V 5 bases and J 8 bases; bases outside gene matches: 10. Here the CDR3 reads CASSPGQARGEKLFF. CDR3 DNA (partial): TGTGCCAGCAGCCCGGGACAGGCCAGAGGAGAAAAA.

This clone was counted ten times or more. The read ends 3 residues shy of where the CDR3 ends; the end is completed using the germline J gene. The rearrangement joins TRBV5-5 to TRBJ2-7, with 9 bases that match TRBD2. The CDR3 spans 15 residues. Germline CDR1 reads SGHKS; CDR2 reads YYEKEE (reference sequence). The ends lost 3 bases at V and 2 bases at J; junction bases unmatched: 6. The CDR3 DNA, read in part, is TGTGCCAGCAGCTCCTTAGCGGGAGTGCCCTACGAG. As protein: CASSSLAGVPYE. The full CDR3 sequence reads CASSSLAGVPYEQYF.

This clone was observed a few times. The sequenced fragment ends 3 residues before the CDR3 boundary, so the rest is inferred from the germline J gene. This chain joins TRBV2 and TRBJ2-3, with 10 bases identical to TRBD2. There are 18 residues in the CDR3. J was trimmed by 0 bases and V by 2 bases; bases with no gene match: 8. Germline values: CDR1 SNHLY, CDR2 FYNNEI. CDR3 in amino acids: CASSEMELAGGSTDTQYF. The sequenced part of the CDR3 DNA is TGTGCCAGCAGTGAAATGGAATTAGCGGGGGGTAGCACAGATACG.

A word on this clone: The CDR3 is cut off 3 residues early in the read; its end comes from the germline J gene. The rearrangement uses TRBV7-6 and TRBJ2-2; TRBD1 aligns across 10 bases. Germline values: CDR1 SGHVS, CDR2 FNYEAQ. The CDR3 sequence is 16 residues long. The V and J ends lost 6 bases and 5 bases, in that order; junction bases with no gene match: 9. The chain's CDR3 is CASRSGQGGSTGELFF. Partial CDR3 DNA: TGTGCCAGCAGATCCGGACAGGGGGGATCGACCGGGGAG.

This clone was seen at least ten times. The observed sequence ends 3 residues before the CDR3 terminus, with the missing tail filled in from the germline J gene. The chain joins TRBV18 to TRBJ1-4; D is undetermined. Germline values: CDR1 KGHSH, CDR2 LQKENI. This CDR3 contains 14 residues. V lost 8 bases to trimming and J lost 1 base, with 11 bases between them. CDR3 protein: CASGSGRTNEKLFF. CDR3 bases read: TGTGCCAGCGGGAGCGGGAGAACTAATGAAAAA.

This clone was counted ten times or more. The read comes to an end 3 residues before the CDR3 does, leaving the germline J gene to fill in the end. The chain combines TRBV19 with TRBJ1-2; 8 nucleotides agree with TRBD1. The length of the CDR3 is 15 residues. In germline, CDR1 is LNHDA, CDR2 SQIVND (reference sequence). Unmatched junction bases numbered 10, after V lost 5 bases and J lost 5 bases. Partial CDR3 DNA: TGTGCCAGTAGTTCGCTCGGGACAGGAAAGTATGGC. Protein: CASSSLGTGKYG. The whole CDR3 sequence reads CASSSLGTGKYGYTF.

For this clone: Read sequence stops 3 residues before the CDR3 end, and the germline J gene provides the missing end. The chain uses TRBV11-2 and TRBJ1-1; no firm D call. Trimming cost V 1 base and J 0 bases, with 3 bases left between them. The CDR3 covers 13 residues. In germline, CDR1 is SGHAT, CDR2 FQNNGV. The DNA read from the CDR3 is TGTGCCAGCAGCTTAGGTATGAACACTGAA. Amino acids: CASSLGMNTE. The entire CDR3 is CASSLGMNTEAFF.

This clone was recorded at least ten times. The CDR3 end is not reached by the read, which stops 3 residues before it; the germline J gene fills it in. This rearrangement joins TRBV10-3 to TRBJ2-2; 12 bases align to TRBD2. Germline values: CDR1 ENHRY, CDR2 SYGVKD. Unmatched junction bases numbered 2, after V lost 8 bases and J lost 1 base. The CDR3 runs 15 residues. The CDR3 sequence is CAIPGLAGNTGELFF. CDR3 DNA, as far as it was read: TGTGCCATCCCGGGACTAGCGGGGAACACCGGGGAG.

About this clone: The read terminates 3 residues before the CDR3 end, so the remaining end is supplied by the germline J gene. The chain combines TRBV6-2 or TRBV6-3 with TRBJ2-1; D may correspond to TRBD1 or TRBD2 (5 bases each). There are 12 residues in the CDR3. CDR1 and CDR2 from the germline V gene are MNHEY and SVGEGT. Deletions cut 5 bases from V and 8 bases from J, with 10 bases between. CDR3 bases read: TGTGCCAGCAGTAGGCGAGGGGATGAG. This codes for CASSRRGDE. The CDR3, in full, reads CASSRRGDEQFF.

This clone was recorded at least ten times. The CDR3 end falls 3 residues outside the read, so it is completed with the germline J gene. The chain is built from TRBV20-1 and TRBJ2-3; 7 bases line up with TRBD1. Germline V gene sequence: CDR1 DFQATT, CDR2 SNEGSKA (reference sequence). This CDR3 has 16 residues. The junction had 14 bases not matched to a gene; V was cut back by 0 bases and J by 8 bases. CDR3 amino acids: CSARDTGVPSGGTQYF. The CDR3 bases that were read are TGCAGTGCTAGAGATACAGGGGTCCCATCTGGAGGTACG.